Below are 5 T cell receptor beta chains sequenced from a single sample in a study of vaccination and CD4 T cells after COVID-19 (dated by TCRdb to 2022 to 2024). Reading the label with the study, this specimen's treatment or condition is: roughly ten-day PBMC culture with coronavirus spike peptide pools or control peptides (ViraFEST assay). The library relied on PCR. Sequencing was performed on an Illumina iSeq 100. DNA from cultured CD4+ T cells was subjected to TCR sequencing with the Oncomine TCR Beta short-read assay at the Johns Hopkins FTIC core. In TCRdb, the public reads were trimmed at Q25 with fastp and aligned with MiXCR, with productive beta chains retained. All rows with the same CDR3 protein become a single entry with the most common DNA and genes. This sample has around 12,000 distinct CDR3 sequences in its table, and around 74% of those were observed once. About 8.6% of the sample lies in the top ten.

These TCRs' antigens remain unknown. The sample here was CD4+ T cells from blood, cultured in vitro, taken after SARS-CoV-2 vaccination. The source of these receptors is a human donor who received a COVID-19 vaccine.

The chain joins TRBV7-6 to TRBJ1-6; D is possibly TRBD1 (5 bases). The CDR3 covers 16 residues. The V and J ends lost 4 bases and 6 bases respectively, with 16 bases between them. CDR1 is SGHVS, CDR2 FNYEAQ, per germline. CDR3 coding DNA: TGTGCCAGCAGCTCCGAGTCCAGGGTAACTAATTCACCCCTCCACTTT. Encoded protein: CASSSESRVTNSPLHF.

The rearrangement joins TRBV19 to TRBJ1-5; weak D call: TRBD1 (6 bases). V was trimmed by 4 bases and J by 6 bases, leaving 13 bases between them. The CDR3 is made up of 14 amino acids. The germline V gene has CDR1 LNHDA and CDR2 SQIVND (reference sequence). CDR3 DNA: TGTGCCAGTAGTACCACAGGGTCGGGTCAGCCCCAGCATTTT. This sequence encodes CASSTTGSGQPQHF.

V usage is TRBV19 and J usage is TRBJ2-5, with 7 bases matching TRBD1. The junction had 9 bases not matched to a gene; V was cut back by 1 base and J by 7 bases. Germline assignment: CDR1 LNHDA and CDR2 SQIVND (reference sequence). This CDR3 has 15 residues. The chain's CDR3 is CASSIGQGSGTTQYF. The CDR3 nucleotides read TGTGCCAGTAGTATAGGACAGGGCTCCGGGACGACCCAGTACTTC.

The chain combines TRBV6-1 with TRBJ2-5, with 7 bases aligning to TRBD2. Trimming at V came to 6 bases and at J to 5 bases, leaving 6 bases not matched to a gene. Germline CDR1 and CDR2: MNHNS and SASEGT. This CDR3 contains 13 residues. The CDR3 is CASRSAGVETQYF. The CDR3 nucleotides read TGTGCCAGCAGAAGCGCGGGGGTCGAGACCCAGTACTTC.

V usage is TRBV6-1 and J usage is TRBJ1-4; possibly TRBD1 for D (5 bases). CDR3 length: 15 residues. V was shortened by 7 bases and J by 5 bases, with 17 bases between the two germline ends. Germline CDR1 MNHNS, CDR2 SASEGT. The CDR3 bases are TGTGCCAGCATGTCTCCGGACACGGGAAATGAAAAACTGTTTTTT. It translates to CASMSPDTGNEKLFF.